Listed below are T cell receptor beta chains from one sample, sequenced in a study of cytomegalovirus exposure and HLA in healthy donors. Repertoires were generated with immunoSEQ multiplex PCR, while TCRdb's copy carries only in-frame clones and drops some. The sample table sets out around 74,000 clones. Material for sequencing was PBMCs. These receptor sequences come from a man aged 45-65 years in good health and CMV-seropositive. Both conserved end residues are part of each CDR3. A D gene is named only where the DNA matches it firmly.

v_call: TRBV29-1
d_call: TRBD1
j_call: TRBJ2-7
cdr3_nt: TGCAGCGTTGTTGTGACAGGGGATTCCTACGAGCAGTACTTC
cdr3_aa: CSVVVTGDSYEQYF

v_call: TRBV14
d_call: -
j_call: TRBJ1-2
cdr3_nt: TGTGCCAGCAGCCAAGATCGGGGCTACACCTTC
cdr3_aa: CASSQDRGYTF

v_call: TRBV6-1
d_call: -
j_call: TRBJ1-2
cdr3_nt: TGTGCCAGCAGTTATCGACAGGCCTACTATGGCTACACCTTC
cdr3_aa: CASSYRQAYYGYTF

v_call: TRBV11-2
d_call: TRBD1
j_call: TRBJ2-1
cdr3_nt: TGTGCCAGCAGCCCACAGGGGACGCGAACCTACAATGAGCAGTTCTTC
cdr3_aa: CASSPQGTRTYNEQFF

v_call: TRBV18
d_call: TRBD1
j_call: TRBJ1-5
cdr3_nt: TGTGCCAGCTCACCAACCGACAGGGATTATAGCAATCAGCCCCAGCATTTT
cdr3_aa: CASSPTDRDYSNQPQHF

v_call: TRBV6-6
d_call: -
j_call: TRBJ2-3
cdr3_nt: TGTGCCAGCAGTAGGGACTCCCAGACAGATACGCAGTATTTT
cdr3_aa: CASSRDSQTDTQYF

v_call: TRBV6-9
d_call: TRBD2
j_call: TRBJ2-7
cdr3_nt: TGTGCCAGCAGTTCCCTGACTAGCGGTGCCTACGAGCAGTACTTC
cdr3_aa: CASSSLTSGAYEQYF

v_call: TRBV27
d_call: -
j_call: TRBJ2-7
cdr3_nt: TGTGCCAGCAGTTTGAACCCGACAGCCGCCTACGAGCAGTACTTC
cdr3_aa: CASSLNPTAAYEQYF

v_call: TRBV10-3
d_call: TRBD1
j_call: TRBJ1-6
cdr3_nt: TGTGCCATCTCGCCCGGGACAGGGACGGGTTCACCCCTCCACTTT
cdr3_aa: CAISPGTGTGSPLHF

v_call: TRBV7-9
d_call: -
j_call: TRBJ1-1
cdr3_nt: TGTGCCAGCAGCTTACGGAGGGGACTGAACACTGAAGCTTTCTTT
cdr3_aa: CASSLRRGLNTEAFF

v_call: TRBV6-5
d_call: TRBD1
j_call: TRBJ1-5
cdr3_nt: TGTGCCAGCAGTCCGACAGGGCACCAGCCCCAGCATTTT
cdr3_aa: CASSPTGHQPQHF

v_call: TRBV6-1
d_call: TRBD1
j_call: TRBJ1-4
cdr3_nt: TGTGCCAGCAGTGAAGTAGGACAGGAGGGCAATGAAAAACTGTTTTTT
cdr3_aa: CASSEVGQEGNEKLFF

v_call: TRBV5-1
d_call: -
j_call: TRBJ1-6
cdr3_nt: TGCGCCAGCGGGAGGGGAGGGCAAGATTCACCCCTCCACTTT
cdr3_aa: CASGRGGQDSPLHF